A selection of T cell receptor beta chains follows, all from one sample in a study of T cell responses to AZD1222 COVID-19 vaccine. TCRdb's copy holds only in-frame clones and misses some; the assay was immunoSEQ multiplex PCR. The table includes about 89,000 clones, around 90% detected once. The input for sequencing was peripheral blood, taken 28 days after the second AZD1222 dose. The receptors were sampled from an adult who received the AZD1222 COVID-19 vaccine. Each CDR3 is given with its conserved first and last residue. The D gene is left open where the match is weak. Clone sizes are given selectively: once, few, many, or a class where the clone is expanded.

V,J,size,D,DNA,CDR3
TRBV27,TRBJ2-5,.,.,TGTGCCAGCAGAGGACTGGAGACCCAGTACTTC,CASRGLETQYF
TRBV28,TRBJ1-2,.,.,TGTGCCACCGGAGGCAGTTCCCGTGGCTACACCTTC,CATGGSSRGYTF
TRBV25-1,TRBJ1-6,.,.,TGTGCCAGCAGTGAATATAGGTCACCCCTCCACTTT,CASSEYRSPLHF
TRBV5-1,TRBJ2-3,.,TRBD2,TGCGCCAGCAGCTTTCGAATCTCGGGGGCTAGCGGGAGATTCACAGATACGCAGTATTTT,CASSFRISGASGRFTDTQYF
TRBV7-3,TRBJ1-6,.,TRBD1,TGTGCCAGCAGCGCAACAGGGGCCCTCGGACCCCTCCACTTT,CASSATGALGPLHF
TRBV28,TRBJ2-7,.,TRBD2,TGTGCCAGCAGTTTATGGTCCAGCGGGAGGCGGTACGAGCAGTACTTC,CASSLWSSGRRYEQYF
TRBV19,TRBJ2-7,.,TRBD2,TGTGCCAGTAGTACCGTTAGCGGGGGAAGATACGAGCAGTACTTC,CASSTVSGGRYEQYF
TRBV11-2,TRBJ1-4,.,.,TGTGCCAGCAGCTTACGGCTTTCGACTAATGAAAAACTGTTTTTT,CASSLRLSTNEKLFF
TRBV6-5,TRBJ2-1,.,.,TGTGCCAGCAGGGACGGACAGACATCCTACAATGAGCAGTTCTTC,CASRDGQTSYNEQFF
TRBV19,TRBJ1-3,once,.,TGTGCCAGTAGTCTCACAGGACTCTCTGGAAACACCATATATTTT,CASSLTGLSGNTIYF
TRBV15,TRBJ2-3,.,.,TGTGCCACCAGTTACGACAACACAGATACGCAGTATTTT,CATSYDNTDTQYF
TRBV9,TRBJ2-3,.,.,TGTGCCAGCAGCGATAATCTAGGGGTCACAGATACGCAGTATTTT,CASSDNLGVTDTQYF
TRBV10-2,TRBJ1-3,.,.,TGCGCCAGCAGTGACCTCAGAGACCAAGGAAACACCATATATTTT,CASSDLRDQGNTIYF
TRBV28,TRBJ1-1,.,.,TGTGCCAGCAATGGAGCTTTCTTT,CASNGAFF
TRBV9,TRBJ2-1,.,TRBD1,TGTGCCAGCAGCGTATACGAAGGGACAGGGGGCCGTGGTTCCTACAATGAGCAGTTCTTC,CASSVYEGTGGRGSYNEQFF
TRBV27,TRBJ2-1,.,TRBD2,TGTGCCAGCAGGCTGGGACTAAGCTCCTACAATGAGCAGTTCTTC,CASRLGLSSYNEQFF
TRBV2,TRBJ2-3,.,.,TGTGCCAGCAAAAGCACAGATACGCAGTATTTT,CASKSTDTQYF
TRBV11-2,TRBJ2-3,.,.,TGTGCCAGCAGCTATGGGGGGAATACGCAGTATTTT,CASSYGGNTQYF
TRBV24-1,TRBJ2-2,.,TRBD1,TGTGCCACCAGTGCCCAGACAGGGCGGTTTAGAACCGGGGAGCTGTTTTTT,CATSAQTGRFRTGELFF
TRBV6-2/TRBV6-3,TRBJ1-1,.,.,TGTGCCAGCAGTTACCCGAGTGAAGCTTTCTTT,CASSYPSEAFF
TRBV27,TRBJ2-2,.,.,TGTGCCAGCAGTTTCCTGGACAGGGAGCTGTTTTTT,CASSFLDRELFF
TRBV7-9,TRBJ1-1,.,.,TGTGCCAGCAGCCCCCAGAAGAACACTGAAGCTTTCTTT,CASSPQKNTEAFF
TRBV15,TRBJ1-5,.,TRBD1,TGTGCCACCAGCAGAGGACAGGGGGCCGGTCAGCCCCAGCATTTT,CATSRGQGAGQPQHF
TRBV6-5,TRBJ1-3,.,.,TGTGCCAGCAGTCCCCAGCCGGTACCGGGAAACACCATATATTTT,CASSPQPVPGNTIYF
TRBV3-1/TRBV3-2,TRBJ1-5,.,.,TGTGCCAGCAGCCCGATGGTAAATCAGCCCCAGCATTTT,CASSPMVNQPQHF
TRBV19,TRBJ2-1,.,.,TGTGCCAGTAGTATAGGCAGGGCGGTTTCCTACAATGAGCAGTTCTTC,CASSIGRAVSYNEQFF
TRBV14,TRBJ1-2,.,TRBD1,TGTGCCAGCAGCCTCCAATCAGGGGGCGGCTATGGCTACACCTTC,CASSLQSGGGYGYTF
TRBV6-5,TRBJ2-5,.,.,TGTGCCAGCAGCCGGAACCAAGAGACCCAGTACTTC,CASSRNQETQYF
TRBV15,TRBJ1-5,.,.,TGTGCCACCAGCAGGTTGGGAGGGTGGCCCCAGCATTTT,CATSRLGGWPQHF
TRBV7-3,TRBJ2-3,.,TRBD2,TGTGCCAGCAGCTTAACGCCCGGGAGGGTATCAGATACGCAGTATTTT,CASSLTPGRVSDTQYF
TRBV24-1,TRBJ2-7,.,.,TGTGCCACCAGTGATTTGGGGGTGTCAGGGCGGGTTGAGCAGTACTTC,CATSDLGVSGRVEQYF
TRBV11-2,TRBJ2-1,once,TRBD2,TGTGCCAGCAGCCCCGTTAGCGGGAGCGGGTTCTTC,CASSPVSGSGFF
TRBV18,TRBJ1-2,.,TRBD1,TGTGCCAGCTCACAAACGACAGGGGAGTCGGATGGCTACACCTTC,CASSQTTGESDGYTF
TRBV5-6,TRBJ1-2,.,.,TGTGCCAGCAGCCCGCGCAGGGGCTATGGCTACACCTTC,CASSPRRGYGYTF
TRBV2,TRBJ2-5,.,.,TGTGCCAGCACCCGACAGTTGTCGGAGACCCAGTACTTC,CASTRQLSETQYF
TRBV28,TRBJ1-1,.,.,TGTGCCAGCAGTCCCCCGAGGGGGATGTACACTGAAGCTTTCTTT,CASSPPRGMYTEAFF
TRBV4-1,TRBJ1-3,.,TRBD1,TGCGCCAGCAGCCATCCGAGGGGTCAGGGGGCTTTAGGAAACACCATATATTTT,CASSHPRGQGALGNTIYF
TRBV19,TRBJ2-4,.,.,TGTGCCAGTAGCCTCGGGACTCCCAAAAACATTCAGTACTTC,CASSLGTPKNIQYF
TRBV19,TRBJ1-5,.,TRBD1,TGTGCCAGTAGTATAGCCACAGGGGGCTCTGGTCAGCCCCAGCATTTT,CASSIATGGSGQPQHF
TRBV11-2,TRBJ1-1,.,.,TGTGCCAGCAGCCCCCGGGGAGGGGGTTACACTGAAGCTTTCTTT,CASSPRGGGYTEAFF
TRBV28,TRBJ1-5,.,.,TGTGCCAGCATAGCTTCCCATCAGCCCCAGCATTTT,CASIASHQPQHF
TRBV20-1,TRBJ2-7,.,TRBD2,TGCAGTGCTAGTCCCCCCCCAGCGGGAGGTTGGAACGAGCAGTACTTC,CSASPPPAGGWNEQYF
TRBV19,TRBJ1-2,.,.,TGTGCCAGTACCCCACACCAATCCAACTATGGCTACACCTTC,CASTPHQSNYGYTF
TRBV7-9,TRBJ1-1,.,.,TGTGCCAGCAGCCTGGGCGGGGTGAGAACGAACACTGAAGCTTTCTTT,CASSLGGVRTNTEAFF
TRBV27,TRBJ2-3,.,.,TGTGCCAGCAGTTTTGCTAGATCCACAGATACGCAGTATTTT,CASSFARSTDTQYF
TRBV5-8,TRBJ2-5,.,.,TGTGCCAGCAGCTCATATGAGACCCAGTACTTC,CASSSYETQYF
TRBV7-2,TRBJ1-2,.,.,TGTGCCAGCAGCTTAGTGTGGCAGGGCGAGGGCTACACCTTC,CASSLVWQGEGYTF
TRBV5-4,TRBJ2-1,.,TRBD2,TGTGCCAGCCGAGAGACTAGCGGCTCCTACAATGAGCAGTTCTTC,CASRETSGSYNEQFF
TRBV11-2,TRBJ2-3,.,.,TGTGCCAGCAGCTCTAGCTCGGGACTCAACCCGCAGTATTTT,CASSSSSGLNPQYF
TRBV29-1,TRBJ1-2,.,.,TGCACCTCCGAGTCCTCCTATGGCTACACCTTC,CTSESSYGYTF
TRBV4-2,TRBJ2-3,.,TRBD1,TGTGCCAGCAGCCAGACAGGGGGCGAAACGGATACGCAGTATTTT,CASSQTGGETDTQYF
TRBV5-1,TRBJ1-3,.,.,TGCGCCAGCAGCTGGGATTTATCCTCTGGAAACACCATATATTTT,CASSWDLSSGNTIYF
TRBV28,TRBJ2-3,.,TRBD2,TGTGCCTCCCGAAACGGGCTAGCGGGAGTGTCAGATACGCAGTATTTT,CASRNGLAGVSDTQYF
TRBV15,TRBJ2-2,once,TRBD1,TGTGCCACTCTTGAGCCGGGACAGGGGGGATCCGGGGAGCTGTTTTTT,CATLEPGQGGSGELFF
TRBV29-1,TRBJ1-6,.,.,TGCAGCGTTCAACAGGGAAGGGATTCACCCCTCCACTTT,CSVQQGRDSPLHF
TRBV28,TRBJ1-3,.,.,TGTGCCAGCACCCTAGGTGGAGGAAACACCATATATTTT,CASTLGGGNTIYF
TRBV5-5,TRBJ1-2,.,.,TGTGCCAGCAGCCTAATGTTGGGGGTAGGAAGTGGCTACACCTTC,CASSLMLGVGSGYTF
TRBV11-2,TRBJ2-7,.,.,TGTGCCAGCAGCTTAGTAGGGACCAGGGGGGGCTACGAGCAGTACTTC,CASSLVGTRGGYEQYF
TRBV6-5,TRBJ2-5,.,.,TGTGCCAGCAGAGACCCCCAAGAGACCCAGTACTTC,CASRDPQETQYF